This entry lists 27 T cell receptor beta chains sequenced from one sample in a study of T cell responses to AZD1222 COVID-19 vaccine. Assay: immunoSEQ multiplex PCR; the TCRdb copy retains only in-frame clones and omits some. The sample shows around 120,000 clones, roughly 85% of them seen only once. The sequences come from peripheral blood, collected on day 0 of MenACWY control vaccination. These receptors all come from an adult in good health.

The rearrangement uses TRBV5-1 and TRBJ1-2; TRBD1 aligns across 8 bases. Germline trimming cut 4 bases from V and 8 bases from J; bases unmatched to any gene: 13. Germline CDR1 and CDR2: SGHRS and YFSETQ. The CDR3 length is 15 residues. The CDR3 nucleotides read TGCGCCAGCAGCCCCCAGGGGGCGGGCCAGTGGGGCTACACCTTC. Encoded protein: CASSPQGAGQWGYTF. Variable domain in full (rest from reference TRBV5-1 and TRBJ1-2): KAGVTQTPRYLIKTRGQQVTLSCSPISGHRSVSWYQQTPGQGLQFLFEYFSETQRNKGNFPGRFSGRQFSNSRSEMNVSTLELGDSALYLCASSPQGAGQWGYTFGSGTRLTVV.

The chain carries TRBV7-8 and TRBJ1-2; D unclear. This CDR3 region has 13 residues. Germline CDR1 is SGHVS and CDR2 is FQNEAQ. The germline V and J ends were trimmed by 3 bases and 3 bases, with 8 bases remaining between them. CDR3: CASSFSPDYGYTF. The CDR3 bases are TGTGCCAGCAGCTTCTCCCCAGACTATGGCTACACCTTC.

The V gene is TRBV6-5, the J gene TRBJ2-3, with D tentatively TRBD1 (6 bases). Germline lookup yields CDR1 MNHEY and CDR2 SVGAGI. This CDR3 has 15 amino acids. With 2 bases removed from V and 5 bases from J, the gap between germline ends came to 14 bases. The CDR3 DNA is TGTGCCAGCAGTTACGCCCGGACCAGGGGAGATACGCAGTATTTT. Translated, it gives CASSYARTRGDTQYF.

This chain uses TRBV28 with TRBJ2-3; D possibly corresponds to TRBD2 (6 bases). V was cut by 6 bases and J by 7 bases, with 26 bases left in between. CDR3 length: 17 residues. In germline, CDR1 is MDHEN, CDR2 SYDVKM. CDR3 region: CASRTQTGTFPEHTQYF. CDR3 bases: TGTGCCAGCAGAACCCAGACGGGGACTTTCCCAGAGCATACGCAGTATTTT.

The chain uses TRBV27 and TRBJ1-1, with no clear D. CDR1 and CDR2 (germline): MNHEY, SMNVEV (reference sequence). The CDR3 has 18 residues. The germline V and J ends were trimmed by 4 bases and 1 base, with 22 bases remaining between them. Written as DNA, the CDR3 is TGTGCCAGCAGTTCCCGGGCCCTATCCCAGTCGCGGAACACTGAAGCTTTCTTT. Its protein product is CASSSRALSQSRNTEAFF.

This rearrangement joins TRBV11-3 to TRBJ2-6, with TRBD1 matching over 8 bases. Germline values: CDR1 SGHNT, CDR2 YENEEA. V shed 5 bases and J 0 bases; nucleotides not matched to a gene: 3. The CDR3 contains 16 residues. CDR3 loop: CASSPQGASGANVLTF. The CDR3 DNA reads TGTGCCAGCAGCCCGCAGGGGGCCTCTGGGGCCAACGTCCTGACTTTC. Variable domain in full (rest from reference TRBV11-3 and TRBJ2-6): EAGVVQSPRYKIIEKKQPVAFWCNPISGHNTLYWYLQNLGQGPELLIRYENEEAVDDSQLPKDRFSAERLKGVDSTLKIQPAELGDSAVYLCASSPQGASGANVLTFGAGSRLTVL.

The CDR3 protein is CASSPQQGLEDEQYF. CDR3 nucleotide sequence: TGTGCCAGCAGCCCACAACAGGGGCTGGAGGACGAGCAGTACTTC. The V gene is TRBV7-6, the J gene TRBJ2-7; 7 nucleotides match TRBD1. The CDR3 length is 15 residues. Trimming took 5 bases from V and 5 from J; bases not matched to a gene: 12. Germline V CDR1 and CDR2: SGHVS, FNYEAQ.

This sequence joins TRBV25-1 and TRBJ2-7; 9 nucleotides match TRBD1. Germline CDR1 and CDR2: MGHDK and SYGVNS. CDR3 length: 12 residues. The trim removed 9 bases at V and 2 bases at J, leaving 2 bases unmatched. The CDR3 nucleotides are TGTGCCAGGAGGGACAGGGCCTACGAGCAGTACTTC. Translating it yields CARRDRAYEQYF.

This chain links TRBV27 with TRBJ2-7, with 9 bases that match TRBD1. CDR3 size: 16 residues. Germline CDR1 MNHEY, CDR2 SMNVEV (reference sequence). V shed 4 bases, J shed 2 bases, and the junction held 9 bases outside the gene matches. CDR3 amino acids: CASSSPSRDRAYEQYF. For the CDR3, the DNA is TGTGCCAGCAGTTCACCTTCCCGGGACAGGGCCTACGAGCAGTACTTC.

The rearrangement uses TRBV6-1 and TRBJ1-6; 10 bases match TRBD1. Germline CDR1 is MNHNS and CDR2 is SASEGT. CDR3 size: 17 residues. The V segment lost 4 bases and the J segment 4 bases; nucleotides outside the gene matches: 7. The CDR3: CASSGQTGGGYNSPLHF. DNA for the CDR3: TGTGCCAGCAGTGGGCAGACAGGGGGCGGTTATAATTCACCCCTCCACTTT.

The chain has TRBV5-1 and TRBJ2-3; TRBD2 aligns across 10 bases. The CDR3 is made up of 16 amino acids. CDR1 and CDR2 from the germline V gene are SGHRS and YFSETQ. The ends lost 4 bases at V and 3 bases at J; junction bases unmatched: 8. The CDR3 region has the DNA TGCGCCAGCAGCCCACAAGCGGGGGGGCCTACAGATACGCAGTATTTT. Translation: CASSPQAGGPTDTQYF.

V and J are TRBV7-2 and TRBJ1-2; no reliable D call. Germline CDR1 reads SGHTA; CDR2 reads FQGNSA. The CDR3 is 15 residues long. V lost 1 base, J lost 2 bases, and 11 bases lay in between. CDR3 nucleotide sequence: TGTGCCAGCAGCTTAGGGCTTGGGGAGAACTATGGCTACACCTTC. This gives the protein CASSLGLGENYGYTF.

This clone was detected only once. The V and J genes are TRBV13 and TRBJ2-7; 8 bases match TRBD2. The CDR3 consists of 15 residues. The germline CDR1 and CDR2 sequences are PRHDT and FYEKMQ (reference sequence). Trimming took 4 bases from V and 3 from J; bases not matched to a gene: 8. DNA of the CDR3: TGTGCCAGCAGCTCCCCCGGGACTAGTCTCTACGAGCAGTACTTC. This sequence encodes CASSSPGTSLYEQYF.

This rearrangement joins TRBV27 to TRBJ1-4; 9 nucleotides match TRBD1. This CDR3 has 14 residues. CDR1 and CDR2 (germline): MNHEY, SMNVEV (reference sequence). The ends lost 6 bases at V and 7 bases at J; junction bases unmatched: 6. The CDR3: CASRLQGAGEKLFF. CDR3 coding DNA: TGTGCCAGCAGACTACAGGGGGCAGGTGAAAAACTGTTTTTT.

The rearrangement joins TRBV5-1 to TRBJ2-5; the D is unclear. CDR1 is SGHRS and CDR2 is YFSETQ in the germline V gene. The CDR3 is 11 amino acids. Trimming pared 1 base from V and 5 bases from J, leaving 3 bases between. CDR3 loop: CASSLMETQYF. The CDR3 DNA is TGCGCCAGCAGCTTGATGGAGACCCAGTACTTC.

V is TRBV4-3 and J is TRBJ2-7, with 12 bases fitting TRBD1. CDR1 is LGHNA and CDR2 is YSLEER in the germline V gene. Trimming took 0 bases from V and 3 from J; bases not matched to a gene: 6. The CDR3 length is 17 residues. The CDR3 DNA follows: TGCGCCAGCAGCCAAGAGACCGGGACAGGGGGCGACTACGAGCAGTACTTC. It translates to CASSQETGTGGDYEQYF.

The genes are TRBV28 and TRBJ1-6, with TRBD1 matching 12 bases. The ends lost 8 bases at V and 10 bases at J; junction bases unmatched: 12. The V gene's germline CDR1 is MDHEN and CDR2 SYDVKM. CDR3 length equals 16 residues. In DNA, the CDR3 is TGTGCCAGCGGCTCGGGACAGGGGGCGCGCGGATCACCCCTCCACTTT. Its protein product is CASGSGQGARGSPLHF.

The chain joins TRBV12-3 or TRBV12-4 to TRBJ2-5, with 7 bases lining up with TRBD1. This CDR3 is 13 amino acids long. The J segment lost 7 bases and the V segment lost 5 bases, leaving 7 bases of the junction unmatched. The CDR3 is CASSIDRVGTQYF. Written as DNA, the CDR3 is TGTGCCAGCAGTATAGACAGGGTCGGGACCCAGTACTTC.

This chain uses TRBV4-1 with TRBJ1-4; 7 bases are a match to TRBD1. Looked up from germline, CDR1 is MGHRA and CDR2 is YSYEKL. J was trimmed by 17 bases and V by 4 bases; bases with no gene match: 13. This CDR3 region has 13 residues. The CDR3 sequence is CASSPTGTNTRFF. The CDR3 coding sequence is TGCGCCAGCAGCCCGACAGGGACCAACACTCGCTTTTTT.

The chain carries TRBV19 and TRBJ2-7, with TRBD2 matching over 8 bases. CDR1 and CDR2 from the germline V gene are LNHDA and SQIVND (reference sequence). V dropped 1 base and J dropped 0; count of bases not matched to a gene: 5. CDR3 length: 16 amino acids. CDR3 sequence reads: CASSIGAGGFSYEQYF. In DNA form, the CDR3 reads TGTGCCAGTAGTATAGGGGCGGGGGGTTTCTCCTACGAGCAGTACTTC.

V gene TRBV7-3 combines with J gene TRBJ2-2, with 7 bases matching TRBD1. J gave up 6 bases and V 7 bases, and 11 bases lay outside the gene matches. Germline values: CDR1 SGHTA, CDR2 FQGTGA. The CDR3 extends over 15 amino acids. CDR3 protein: CASTFRDSLPGELFF. CDR3 DNA: TGTGCCAGCACTTTCCGGGACAGTCTTCCCGGGGAGCTGTTTTTT.

This sequence joins TRBV2 and TRBJ2-7; D possibly matches TRBD1 or TRBD2 (5 bases each). V dropped 6 bases and J dropped 6 bases, with 18 bases sitting between them. Germline CDR1 and CDR2: SNHLY and FYNNEI. The CDR3 sequence is 14 residues long. CDR3 sequence reads: CASRSPGRRGEQYF. CDR3 in DNA: TGTGCCAGCAGATCTCCGGGACGGCGCGGCGAGCAGTACTTC.

J is TRBJ2-2 and V is TRBV4-1; D possibly matches TRBD1 or TRBD2 (5 bases each). V was trimmed by 4 bases and J by 4 bases, leaving 13 bases between them. Looked up from germline, CDR1 is MGHRA and CDR2 is YSYEKL. The CDR3 totals 15 residues. The CDR3 region is CASSLRDGGTGELFF. The DNA of the CDR3 is TGCGCCAGCAGCCTCCGGGACGGTGGCACCGGGGAGCTGTTTTTT.

V and J are TRBV3-1 (or the pseudogene TRBV3-2) and TRBJ2-7, with 10 positions matching TRBD1. J gave up 6 bases and V 2 bases, and 4 bases lay outside the gene matches. The CDR3 totals 14 residues. The germline gives CDR1 LGHDT, CDR2 YNNKEL (reference sequence). As DNA, the CDR3 is TGTGCCAGCAGCCAATCGGGGACAGGGGTCGAGCAGTACTTC. Translating it yields CASSQSGTGVEQYF.

This clone has a single count. The chain couples TRBV30 to TRBJ1-6; D gene ambiguous. The CDR3 has 16 amino acids. Germline V gene lookup returns CDR1 GTSNPN and CDR2 SVGIG (reference sequence). V was shortened by 3 bases and J by 2 bases, with 14 bases between the two germline ends. This chain's CDR3 is CAWRIKTGTYNSPLHF. CDR3 DNA: TGTGCCTGGAGGATTAAAACCGGGACCTATAATTCACCCCTCCACTTT.

Note on this clone: Other DNA sequences in this specimen translate into the identical CDR3. The CDR3 DNA reads as TGTGCCAGCAGCGTATTAGGCCAGGGTGGCGAGACCCAGTACTTC. Its protein is CASSVLGQGGETQYF. This chain connects TRBV9 to TRBJ2-5; a weak D match, TRBD1 (5 bases). CDR1 is SGDLS, CDR2 YYNGEE, per germline. CDR3 length: 15 residues. The V end was cut by 1 base, the J end by 5 bases, with 15 bases between.

V is TRBV6-5 and J is TRBJ1-5, with D maybe TRBD1 (6 bases). This CDR3 has 16 residues. Germline CDR1 is MNHEY and CDR2 is SVGAGI. Trimming removed 4 bases from V and 0 bases from J, with 13 bases in between. The CDR3 nucleotides are TGTGCCAGCAGTTTACACGGACAGCATAGCAATCAGCCCCAGCATTTT. Residues: CASSLHGQHSNQPQHF.